This section outlines one T cell receptor beta chain sequence together with its context. Germline and junction disagree at one end, which may indicate a read error. Data came from immunoSEQ multiplex PCR; TCRdb stores just in-frame clones and leaves some out. The table includes tens of thousands of clones, around 94% detected once. CDR3 length equals 14 residues. Per germline, CDR1 SGHRS and CDR2 YFSETQ. This specimen comes from a study of T cells in pancreatic ductal adenocarcinoma. Selected pancreatic ductal adenocarcinoma patients had undergone surgery without neoadjuvant therapy. This receptor was obtained from a human donor with pancreatic ductal adenocarcinoma. Sequencing was performed on PBMCs. The genes are TRBV5-1 and TRBJ1-1; 7 bases fit TRBD1. The CDR3 DNA reads TGCGCCAGCAGCTTGGGACAGGGAACAACTGAAGCTCTCTTT. This codes for CASSLGQGTTEALF.